A single sample gave rise to the 14 T cell receptor beta chains below, sequenced in a study of T-cell reconstitution after alpha-beta-depleted transplantation in children. TCRbeta library construction was performed incorporating unique molecular identifiers. One entry per CDR3 protein, called by TCRdb with MiXCR from the PCR reads. The sample yields about 830,000 distinct CDR3 sequences, under 20% seen once. This specimen was PBMCs, mostly from graft donor cells, taken 360 days after TCRalphabeta/CD19-depleted stem cell transplant. These receptor sequences come from a male patient younger than 18 who had a stem cell transplant for acute lymphoblastic leukemia, so the T cells may come from the graft donor.

The chain employs TRBV4-1 and TRBJ1-3; D not certain. Looked up from germline, CDR1 is MGHRA and CDR2 is YSYEKL. V shed 1 base and J shed 3 bases, with 10 bases lying between them. The length of the CDR3 is 15 residues. In DNA form, the CDR3 reads TGCGCCAGCAGCCAAGTAGACCAACTTGGAAACACCATATATTTT. Translated: CASSQVDQLGNTIYF.

V and J are TRBV24-1 and TRBJ2-7; 9 bases fit TRBD2. Germline CDR1 reads KGHDR; CDR2 reads SFDVKD. CDR3 length: 14 residues. Unmatched junction bases numbered 5, after V lost 4 bases and J lost 5 bases. The CDR3 region has the DNA TGTGCCACCAGTGAGACCGGGACTAGCAACGAGCAGTACTTC. Its protein is CATSETGTSNEQYF.

The chain recombines TRBV24-1 with TRBJ2-5; possible D gene TRBD2, 6 bases. The CDR3 runs 13 residues. Germline CDR1 KGHDR, CDR2 SFDVKD. Between the trimmed V and J ends, which lost 6 bases and 4 bases, there was a span of 11 bases. CDR3 residues: CATSRTGVETQYF. CDR3 nucleotides: TGTGCCACCAGTAGAACGGGAGTAGAGACCCAGTACTTC.

V usage is TRBV29-1 and J usage is TRBJ2-3; TRBD2 matches 10 bases. The junction had 18 bases not matched to a gene; V was cut back by 0 bases and J by 3 bases. Per germline, CDR1 SQVTM and CDR2 ANQGSEA. The CDR3 has 20 amino acids. The CDR3 here is CSVEDPASGSRGDGTDTQYF. The CDR3 nucleotides are TGCAGCGTTGAAGATCCGGCTAGCGGGAGTAGAGGCGATGGAACAGATACGCAGTATTTT.

The chain is built from TRBV5-1 and TRBJ2-1; 11 nucleotides align to TRBD2. Germline-derived CDR1 and CDR2 are SGHRS and YFSETQ. The CDR3 runs to 16 residues. V trimming: 4 bases; J trimming: 2 bases; junction bases outside the gene matches: 5. The CDR3 region is CASSGLTSGTYNEQFF. CDR3 nucleotide sequence: TGCGCCAGCAGCGGCTTGACTAGCGGGACCTACAATGAGCAGTTCTTC. The whole variable domain, filled in from reference TRBV5-1 and TRBJ2-1, reads KAGVTQTPRYLIKTRGQQVTLSCSPISGHRSVSWYQQTPGQGLQFLFEYFSETQRNKGNFPGRFSGRQFSNSRSEMNVSTLELGDSALYLCASSGLTSGTYNEQFFGPGTRLTVL.

The chain joins TRBV3-1 to TRBJ2-5, with D hard to call. This CDR3 spans 13 amino acids. With 2 bases removed from V and 5 bases from J, the gap between germline ends came to 9 bases. In germline, CDR1 is LGHDT, CDR2 YNNKEL (reference sequence). The CDR3 nucleotides are TGTGCCAGCAGCCAAAATTATCGGGAGACCCAGTACTTC. Translating gives CASSQNYRETQYF.

The gene calls are TRBV4-2 and TRBJ2-1, with 8 bases matching TRBD2. CDR1 and CDR2 from the germline V gene are LGHNA and YNFKEQ. The CDR3 spans 17 residues. The J segment lost 8 bases and the V segment lost 4 bases, leaving 16 bases of the junction unmatched. CDR3 DNA: TGTGCCAGCAGCCCGACAGGACTAGCCACCGGGTCCGATGAGCAGTTCTTC. Amino acid sequence: CASSPTGLATGSDEQFF.

The gene calls are TRBV12-3 or TRBV12-4 and TRBJ1-2; D is unresolved. The germline V and J ends were trimmed by 0 bases and 4 bases, with 18 bases remaining between them. This CDR3 is built from 17 residues. CDR3 in DNA: TGTGCCAGCAGTTTAGCCATGAGAAGGTCCCTTGTCTATGGCTACACCTTC. It encodes CASSLAMRRSLVYGYTF.

This clonotype was detected many times. CDR3 nucleotide sequence: TGCAGTGCTAGATTCCCGTTCTGGGCGTTCCTCGACTTCATTCATCCCGAGCAGTTCTTC. It specifies CSARFPFWAFLDFIHPEQFF. V gene TRBV20-1 combines with J gene TRBJ2-1; D ambiguous. CDR3 length: 20 amino acids. CDR1 is DFQATT and CDR2 is SNEGSKA in the germline V gene (reference sequence). V gave up 2 bases and J gave up 10 bases, with 36 bases separating them.

The chain employs TRBV3-1 and TRBJ2-7; 7 nucleotides line up with TRBD2. The ends lost 0 bases at V and 1 base at J; junction bases unmatched: 3. The germline CDR1 and CDR2 sequences are LGHDT and YNNKEL (reference sequence). The CDR3 is 15 amino acids. The CDR3 sequence: CASSQELASSYEQYF. CDR3 DNA: TGTGCCAGCAGCCAAGAACTAGCGAGTTCCTACGAGCAGTACTTC.

Regarding this clonotype: Likely a read error: the CDR3 ends without its conserved phenylalanine or tryptophan. The limits of the CDR3 on the DNA are not certain, so only TCRdb's listed CDR3 is given. The CDR3 reads CASSQDRRSE. This chain uses TRBV4-1 with TRBJ2-1. The CDR3 has 10 amino acids, counting both end residues. Germline CDR1 reads MGHRA; CDR2 reads YSYEKL.

At least ten counts were recorded for this clonotype. The chain employs TRBV18 and TRBJ2-3; D remains ambiguous. V was trimmed by 3 bases and J by 0 bases, leaving 7 bases between them. Germline CDR1 and CDR2: KGHSH and LQKENI. The CDR3 covers 14 residues. The CDR3 is CASSPSPSTDTQYF. CDR3 DNA sequence: TGTGCCAGCTCACCCAGTCCTAGCACAGATACGCAGTATTTT.

This clonotype was seen a few times. This chain connects TRBV20-1 to TRBJ1-2; 12 bases fit TRBD1. The CDR3 is 18 amino acids. Germline CDR1 is DFQATT and CDR2 is SNEGSKA (reference sequence). J was trimmed by 2 bases and V by 2 bases; bases with no gene match: 12. For the CDR3, the DNA is TGCAGTGCTAGATCCCCCGGGACAGGGGGCATATTGAACTATGGCTACACCTTC. Protein: CSARSPGTGGILNYGYTF.

This clonotype came up a few times. The chain carries TRBV12-3 or TRBV12-4 and TRBJ2-2, with 7 nucleotides matching TRBD2. The length of the CDR3 is 18 residues. With 0 bases clipped from V and 0 bases from J, the junction kept 7 bases outside the gene matches. CDR3 coding DNA: TGTGCCAGCAGTTTAGCATGGGACTATATATCGAACACCGGGGAGCTGTTTTTT. The encoded protein is CASSLAWDYISNTGELFF.